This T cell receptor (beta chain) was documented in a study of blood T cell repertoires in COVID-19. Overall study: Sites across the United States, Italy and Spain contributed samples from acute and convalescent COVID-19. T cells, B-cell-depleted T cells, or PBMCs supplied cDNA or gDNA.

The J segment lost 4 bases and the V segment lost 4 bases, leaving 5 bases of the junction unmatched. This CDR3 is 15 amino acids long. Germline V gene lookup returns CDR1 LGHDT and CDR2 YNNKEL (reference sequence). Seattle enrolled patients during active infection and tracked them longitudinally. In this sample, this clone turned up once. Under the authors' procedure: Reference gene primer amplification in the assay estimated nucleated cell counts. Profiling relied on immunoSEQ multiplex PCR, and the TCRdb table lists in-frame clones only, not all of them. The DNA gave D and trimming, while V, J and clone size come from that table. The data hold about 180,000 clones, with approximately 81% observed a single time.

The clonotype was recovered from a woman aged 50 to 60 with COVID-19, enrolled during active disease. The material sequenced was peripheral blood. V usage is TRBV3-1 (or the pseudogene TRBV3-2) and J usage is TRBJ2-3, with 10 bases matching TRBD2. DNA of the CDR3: TGTGCCAGCAGCCTGTATAGCGGGGGGTCAGATACGCAGTATTTT. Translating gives CASSLYSGGSDTQYF.